The T cell receptor beta chain under discussion was sequenced for a study of cytomegalovirus exposure and HLA in healthy donors. General observations from the study: Clonal expansion, a later analysis showed, was greater in HLA-associated TCR beta chains than in equally common others. Earlier analysis found most TCR beta V segments productive about 87% or about 30% of the time.

PCR primers comprised 60 Vbeta and 13 Jbeta primers. TCRdb's copy holds only in-frame clones and misses some; the assay was immunoSEQ multiplex PCR. Of about 160,000 clones listed, approximately 80% are singletons. Trimming took 0 bases from V and 7 from J, leaving 15 bases between them. Germline values: CDR1 LNHDA, CDR2 SQIVND (reference sequence). The CDR3 extends over 15 amino acids. Details on this clone: Its antigen remains unidentified.

The rearrangement uses TRBV19 and TRBJ1-2; D gene ambiguous. The sequenced material came from PBMCs. This clonotype was sampled from a woman younger than 45 in good health and CMV-seropositive. CDR3 nucleotides: TGTGCCAGTAGTATAGATCAAGGTGGGCGAAGTGGCTACACCTTC. The encoded protein is CASSIDQGGRSGYTF. Complete variable domain (other parts from reference TRBV19 and TRBJ1-2): DGGITQSPKYLFRKEGQNVTLSCEQNLNHDAMYWYRQDPGQGLRLIYYSQIVNDFQKGDIAEGYSVSREKKESFPLTVTSAQKNPTAFYLCASSIDQGGRSGYTFGSGTRLTVV.